This T cell receptor (beta chain) was observed in a study of cytomegalovirus exposure and HLA in healthy donors. The CDR3 consists of 13 residues. CDR1 and CDR2 (germline): MGHRA, YSYEKL. V lost 0 bases and J lost 4, with 7 bases in between. PCR employed 60 Vbeta and 13 Jbeta primers. This table comes from immunoSEQ multiplex PCR, and its TCRdb copy is limited to in-frame clones, with some not included. The table records roughly 99,000 clones, 70% to 80% of them present only once. The sample comprised PBMCs. The chain combines TRBV4-1 with TRBJ2-7, with no clear D. The clonotype comes from a male donor in good health and CMV-seropositive. This CDR3 reads CASSQEFGYEQYF. The CDR3 DNA is TGCGCCAGCAGCCAAGAATTCGGTTACGAGCAGTACTTC.